Sequencing of this T cell receptor beta chain was carried out in a study of blood T cells in healthy people across ages. Notes on the study in general: Reliance upon unsorted PBMCs precluded definitive naive versus antigen-experienced comparison.

For this clonotype: What it recognizes is unknown. One junction end does not reproduce the germline sequence, and a read error may be involved.

Each donor had 8.5 to 10 milliliters of peripheral blood drawn. A J-beta primer mix and a sample-barcoded 5' primer were used in a second PCR of about 6 to 12 cycles. MiXCR was run by TCRdb on the 5' RACE reads, yielding one entry per CDR3 protein. This sample has about 780,000 distinct CDR3 sequences; around 50% occur once, and the top ten carry roughly 20%. Germline values: CDR1 SQVTM, CDR2 ANQGSEA. There are 14 residues in the CDR3. Specimen: blood. This TCR was sampled from a man aged 80 or over in good health. The gene calls are TRBV29-1 and TRBJ2-3, with a tentative D call TRBD2 (6 bases). The CDR3 nucleotides are TGCAGCATTGAAGGACCGGGAGCCACAGATACGCAGTATTTT. Translation gives CSIEGPGATDTQYF.